Below, 14 T cell receptor beta chains from the same sample are listed, as sequenced in a study of T cell responses to AZD1222 COVID-19 vaccine. This table comes from immunoSEQ multiplex PCR, and its TCRdb copy is limited to in-frame clones, with some not included. The profile covers fewer than 200,000 clones, with just over 85% appearing a single time and roughly 11% taken by the ten largest. Sequenced material: peripheral blood, taken 28 days after the second AZD1222 dose. These receptors all come from an adult who received the AZD1222 COVID-19 vaccine.

The chain carries TRBV10-3 and TRBJ1-2, with 9 nucleotides matching TRBD1. V lost 7 bases to trimming and J lost 6 bases; unmatched junction nucleotides: 12. The germline gives CDR1 ENHRY, CDR2 SYGVKD. This CDR3 region has 15 residues. CDR3 residues: CAIMPAEGQGHGYTF. DNA for the CDR3: TGTGCCATCATGCCCGCCGAGGGACAGGGACATGGCTACACCTTC.

For this clone: This sample also contains other DNA sequences that code for the same CDR3. The CDR3 DNA follows: TGTGCCAGCAGCTTGGTTCAGGGGTACGAGCAGTACTTC. This gives the protein CASSLVQGYEQYF. The chain employs TRBV5-4 and TRBJ2-7; D perhaps matches TRBD1 (6 bases). This CDR3 has 13 residues. Germline V gives CDR1 SGHNT, CDR2 YYREEE (reference sequence). V was pared by 0 bases and J by 4 bases, with 8 bases between.

In the case of this clone: Additional DNA sequences in this sample encode the identical CDR3. The J gene is TRBJ2-7, the V gene TRBV6-2 or TRBV6-3, with D possibly called TRBD1 or TRBD2 (5 bases each). Germline CDR1 reads MNHEY; CDR2 reads SVGEGT. This CDR3 spans 15 amino acids. V was shortened by 0 bases and J by 3 bases, with 12 bases between the two germline ends. CDR3 in DNA: TGTGCCAGCAGTTACTCCCAGGGACCCTACTACGAGCAGTACTTC. Translated, it gives CASSYSQGPYYEQYF.

The chain uses TRBV20-1 and TRBJ2-1; D is ambiguous. Trimming stripped 7 bases from V and 10 bases from J, with 14 bases between. The CDR3 covers 11 residues. Germline V lookup: CDR1 DFQATT, CDR2 SNEGSKA (reference sequence). The CDR3 nucleotides read TGCAGTGTCCCGGGTCCAGGCGAGCAGTTCTTC. Protein: CSVPGPGEQFF.

The chain has TRBV2 and TRBJ1-2; D unclear. Per the germline V gene, CDR1 is SNHLY and CDR2 is FYNNEI. The CDR3 runs to 12 residues. Trimming cost V 8 bases and J 4 bases, with 11 bases left between them. DNA for the CDR3: TGTGCCAGCCACGAGGGCGGCTATGGCTACACCTTC. It encodes CASHEGGYGYTF.

J is TRBJ2-1 and V is TRBV7-9; D gene ambiguous. The length of the CDR3 is 13 residues. Trimming removed 3 bases from V and 4 bases from J, with 7 bases in between. The V gene's germline CDR1 is SEHNR and CDR2 FQNEAQ (reference sequence). The CDR3 is CASSFGVYNEQFF. The CDR3 nucleotides read TGTGCCAGCAGCTTTGGGGTGTACAATGAGCAGTTCTTC. The full variable domain, with the rest looked up from reference TRBV7-9 and TRBJ2-1, is DTGVSQNPRHKITKRGQNVTFRCDPISEHNRLYWYRQTLGQGPEFLTYFQNEAQLEKSRLLSDRFSAERPKGSFSTLEIQRTEQGDSAMYLCASSFGVYNEQFFGPGTRLTVL.

The sample holds one count of this clone. The gene calls are TRBV18 and TRBJ1-1, with D perhaps TRBD1 (6 bases). V was clipped by 0 bases and J by 7 bases, with 12 bases between them. In germline, CDR1 is KGHSH, CDR2 LQKENI. The CDR3 has 14 residues. The CDR3 spells CASSPPTGSSEAFF. Here the CDR3 DNA reads TGTGCCAGCTCACCACCGACAGGAAGTAGTGAAGCTTTCTTT.

The V and J genes are TRBV18 and TRBJ2-5; TRBD2 matches 14 bases. V trimming: 3 bases; J trimming: 5 bases; junction bases outside the gene matches: 5. This CDR3 region has 16 residues. The germline V gene encodes CDR1 KGHSH and CDR2 LQKENI. The CDR3 reads CASSPAGLAGAETQYF. The DNA for the CDR3 is TGTGCCAGCTCACCTGCGGGACTAGCGGGGGCCGAGACCCAGTACTTC. The full variable domain, rest sourced from reference TRBV18 and TRBJ2-5, is NAGVMQNPRHLVRRRGQEARLRCSPMKGHSHVYWYRQLPEEGLKFMVYLQKENIIDESGMPKERFSAEFPKEGPSILRIQQVVRGDSAAYFCASSPAGLAGAETQYFGPGTRLLVL.

The genes are TRBV5-6 and TRBJ1-2; no firm D call. Trimming took 0 bases from V and 4 from J, leaving 10 bases between them. The CDR3 covers 14 residues. Germline assignment: CDR1 SGHDT and CDR2 YYEEEE. CDR3 region: CASSLAAVVYGYTF. Here the CDR3 DNA reads TGTGCCAGCAGCTTGGCCGCGGTTGTCTATGGCTACACCTTC.

The chain uses TRBV5-1 and TRBJ2-2; tentatively, D is TRBD2 (6 bases). The CDR3 is 16 residues long. CDR1 and CDR2 (germline): SGHRS, YFSETQ. Trimming took off 1 base at V and 1 base at J, with 11 bases between the two ends. In nucleotides, the CDR3 is TGCGCCAGCAGCTTGAAGCGGGCAGAGAACACCGGGGAGCTGTTTTTT. This codes for CASSLKRAENTGELFF.

In its sample, this clone was seen once. V and J are TRBV2 and TRBJ2-3, with D hard to call. Looked up from germline, CDR1 is SNHLY and CDR2 is FYNNEI. Trimming left V 7 bases short and J 6 bases short, with 17 bases between. The CDR3 is 14 residues long. The CDR3: CASISSGLGDTQYF. The CDR3 DNA is TGTGCCAGCATCTCCTCCGGCCTGGGGGATACGCAGTATTTT. The entire variable domain, with the rest obtained from reference TRBV2 and TRBJ2-3, is as follows: EPEVTQTPSHQVTQMGQEVILRCVPISNHLYFYWYRQILGQKVEFLVSFYNNEISEKSEIFDDQFSVERPDGSNFTLKIRSTKLEDSAMYFCASISSGLGDTQYFGPGTRLTVL.

This clone was found a few times. The chain links TRBV13 to TRBJ1-2, with D tentatively TRBD1 (6 bases). Germline V lookup: CDR1 PRHDT, CDR2 FYEKMQ (reference sequence). The CDR3 loop spans 15 amino acids. Trimming took off 5 bases at V and 4 bases at J, with 17 bases between the two ends. DNA of the CDR3: TGTGCCAGCAGCATAATCCAGACAGGAACCTATGGCTACACCTTC. Its translation is CASSIIQTGTYGYTF.

The count of this clone is one. This CDR3 is CASSFDRSSGNTIYF. CDR3 in DNA: TGTGCCAGCAGTTTTGACCGGTCCTCTGGAAACACCATATATTTT. This sequence joins TRBV6-5 and TRBJ1-3; no clear D gene. The germline V gene encodes CDR1 MNHEY and CDR2 SVGAGI. The CDR3 consists of 15 residues. V was trimmed by 4 bases and J by 0 bases, leaving 10 bases between them.

J is TRBJ2-7 and V is TRBV5-1; 9 nucleotides align to TRBD2. Trimming removed 0 bases from V and 3 bases from J; junction bases left unmatched: 4. This CDR3 has 15 amino acids. Germline CDR1 SGHRS, CDR2 YFSETQ. The CDR3 sequence: CASSLGASGDYEQYF. The DNA for the CDR3 is TGCGCCAGCAGCTTGGGGGCTAGCGGGGACTACGAGCAGTACTTC. The whole variable domain, filled in from reference TRBV5-1 and TRBJ2-7, reads KAGVTQTPRYLIKTRGQQVTLSCSPISGHRSVSWYQQTPGQGLQFLFEYFSETQRNKGNFPGRFSGRQFSNSRSEMNVSTLELGDSALYLCASSLGASGDYEQYFGPGTRLTVT.